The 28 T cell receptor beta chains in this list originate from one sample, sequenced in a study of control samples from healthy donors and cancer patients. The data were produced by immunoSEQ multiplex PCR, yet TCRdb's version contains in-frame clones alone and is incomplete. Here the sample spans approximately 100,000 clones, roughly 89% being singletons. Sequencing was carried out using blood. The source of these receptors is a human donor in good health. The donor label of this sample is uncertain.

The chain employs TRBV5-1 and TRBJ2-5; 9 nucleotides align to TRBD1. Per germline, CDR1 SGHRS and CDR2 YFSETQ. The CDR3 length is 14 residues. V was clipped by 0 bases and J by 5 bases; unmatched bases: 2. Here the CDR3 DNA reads TGCGCCAGCAGCTTGGACAGGGGGCTGGAGACCCAGTACTTC. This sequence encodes CASSLDRGLETQYF.

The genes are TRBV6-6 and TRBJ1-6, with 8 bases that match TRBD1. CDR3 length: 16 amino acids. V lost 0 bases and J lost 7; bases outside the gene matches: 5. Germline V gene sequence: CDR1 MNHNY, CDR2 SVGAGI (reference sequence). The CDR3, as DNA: TGTGCCAGCAGTTACTCTAGCGGGACAGGCAATTCACCCCTCCACTTT. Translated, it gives CASSYSSGTGNSPLHF.

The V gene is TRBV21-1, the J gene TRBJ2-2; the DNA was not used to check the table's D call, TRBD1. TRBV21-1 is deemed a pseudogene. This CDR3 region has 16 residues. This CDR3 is CASSKIHRLHTGELFF. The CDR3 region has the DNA TGTGCCAGCAGCAAGATTCACAGGCTGCACACCGGGGAGCTGTTTTTT.

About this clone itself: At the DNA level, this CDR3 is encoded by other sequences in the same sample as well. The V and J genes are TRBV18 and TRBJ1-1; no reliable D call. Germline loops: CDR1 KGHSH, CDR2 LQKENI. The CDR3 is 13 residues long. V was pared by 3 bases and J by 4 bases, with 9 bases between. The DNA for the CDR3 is TGTGCCAGCTCACCGCGGGGAGCCACTGAAGCTTTCTTT. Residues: CASSPRGATEAFF. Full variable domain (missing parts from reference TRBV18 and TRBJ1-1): NAGVMQNPRHLVRRRGQEARLRCSPMKGHSHVYWYRQLPEEGLKFMVYLQKENIIDESGMPKERFSAEFPKEGPSILRIQQVVRGDSAAYFCASSPRGATEAFFGQGTRLTVV.

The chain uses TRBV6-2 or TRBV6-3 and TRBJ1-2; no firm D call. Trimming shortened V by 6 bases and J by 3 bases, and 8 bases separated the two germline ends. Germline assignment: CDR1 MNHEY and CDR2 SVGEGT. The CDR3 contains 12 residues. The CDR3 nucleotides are TGTGCCAGCAGCCTAATTGACTATGGCTACACCTTC. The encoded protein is CASSLIDYGYTF.

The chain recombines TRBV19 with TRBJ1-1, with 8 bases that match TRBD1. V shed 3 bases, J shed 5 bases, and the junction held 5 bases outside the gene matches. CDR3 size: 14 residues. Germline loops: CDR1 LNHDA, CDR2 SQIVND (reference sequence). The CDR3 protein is CASSISDRVTEAFF. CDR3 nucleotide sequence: TGTGCCAGTAGTATCTCGGACAGGGTAACTGAAGCTTTCTTT.

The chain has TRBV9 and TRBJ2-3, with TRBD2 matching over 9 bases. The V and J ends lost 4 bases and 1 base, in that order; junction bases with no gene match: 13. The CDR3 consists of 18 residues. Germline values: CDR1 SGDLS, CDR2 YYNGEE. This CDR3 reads CASSPWASGALGTDTQYF. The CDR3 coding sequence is TGTGCCAGCAGCCCCTGGGCTAGCGGGGCATTAGGCACAGATACGCAGTATTTT.

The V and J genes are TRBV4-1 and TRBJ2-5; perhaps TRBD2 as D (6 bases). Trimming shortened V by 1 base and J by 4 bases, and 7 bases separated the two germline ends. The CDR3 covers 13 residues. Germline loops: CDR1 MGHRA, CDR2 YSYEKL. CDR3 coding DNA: TGCGCCAGCAGCCAAGTCGGGGGAGAGACCCAGTACTTC. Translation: CASSQVGGETQYF.

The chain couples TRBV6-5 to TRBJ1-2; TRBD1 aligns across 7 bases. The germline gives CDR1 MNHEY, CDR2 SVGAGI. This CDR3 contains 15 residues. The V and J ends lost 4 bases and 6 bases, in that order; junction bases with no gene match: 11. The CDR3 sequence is CASSSLGGGLNGYTF. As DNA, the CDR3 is TGTGCCAGCAGTTCCCTCGGAGGGGGCTTAAATGGCTACACCTTC.

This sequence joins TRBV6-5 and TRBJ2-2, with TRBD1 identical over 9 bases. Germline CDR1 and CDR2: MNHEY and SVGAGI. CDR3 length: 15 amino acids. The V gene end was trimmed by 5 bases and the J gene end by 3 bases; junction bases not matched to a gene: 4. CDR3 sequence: CASSIQGADTGELFF. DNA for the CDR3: TGTGCCAGCAGTATACAGGGGGCGGACACCGGGGAGCTGTTTTTT.

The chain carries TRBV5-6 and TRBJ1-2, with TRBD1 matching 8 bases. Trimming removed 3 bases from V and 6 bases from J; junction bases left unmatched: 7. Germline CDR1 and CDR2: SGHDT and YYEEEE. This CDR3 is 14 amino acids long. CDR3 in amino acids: CASSSPDRVDGYTF. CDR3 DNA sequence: TGTGCCAGCAGCTCCCCGGACAGGGTGGATGGCTACACCTTC. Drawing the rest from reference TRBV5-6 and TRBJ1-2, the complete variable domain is DAGVTQSPTHLIKTRGQQVTLRCSPKSGHDTVSWYQQALGQGPQFIFQYYEEEERQRGNFPDRFSGHQFPNYSSELNVNALLLGDSALYLCASSSPDRVDGYTFGSGTRLTVV.

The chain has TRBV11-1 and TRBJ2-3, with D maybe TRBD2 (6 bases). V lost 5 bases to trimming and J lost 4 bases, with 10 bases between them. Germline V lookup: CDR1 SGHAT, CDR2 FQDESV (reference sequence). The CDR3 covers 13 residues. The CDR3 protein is CASSPEGADTQYF. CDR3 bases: TGTGCCAGCAGCCCGGAGGGCGCAGATACGCAGTATTTT.

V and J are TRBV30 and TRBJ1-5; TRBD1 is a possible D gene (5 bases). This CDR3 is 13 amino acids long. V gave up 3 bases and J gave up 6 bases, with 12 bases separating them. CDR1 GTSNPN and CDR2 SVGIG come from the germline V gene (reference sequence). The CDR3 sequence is CAWREGLGQPQHF. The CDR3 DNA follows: TGTGCCTGGAGAGAGGGGTTGGGTCAGCCCCAGCATTTT.

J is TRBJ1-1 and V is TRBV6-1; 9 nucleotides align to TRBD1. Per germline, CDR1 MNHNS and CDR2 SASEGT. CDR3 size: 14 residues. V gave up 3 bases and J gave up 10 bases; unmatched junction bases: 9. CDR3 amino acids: CASSDRQTGGRAFF. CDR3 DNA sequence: TGTGCCAGCAGTGACCGCCAGACAGGGGGAAGAGCTTTCTTT.

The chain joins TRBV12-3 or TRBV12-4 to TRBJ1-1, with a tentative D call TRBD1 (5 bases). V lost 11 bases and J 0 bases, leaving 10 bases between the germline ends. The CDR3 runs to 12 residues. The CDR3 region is CAARAMNTEAFF. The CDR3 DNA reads TGTGCCGCCAGGGCGATGAACACTGAAGCTTTCTTT.

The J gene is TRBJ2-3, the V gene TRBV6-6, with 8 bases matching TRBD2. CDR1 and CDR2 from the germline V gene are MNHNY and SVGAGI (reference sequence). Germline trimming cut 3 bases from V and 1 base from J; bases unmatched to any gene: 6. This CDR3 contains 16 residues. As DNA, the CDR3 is TGTGCCAGCAGTTATCCCGCCGGGGGGGGCACAGATACGCAGTATTTT. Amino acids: CASSYPAGGGTDTQYF.

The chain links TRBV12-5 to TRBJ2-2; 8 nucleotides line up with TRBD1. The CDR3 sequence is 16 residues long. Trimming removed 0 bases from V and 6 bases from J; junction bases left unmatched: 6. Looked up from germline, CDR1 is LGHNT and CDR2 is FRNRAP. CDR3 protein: CASGLVIQGVSGELFF. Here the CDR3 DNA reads TGTGCTAGTGGTTTGGTGATACAGGGGGTGTCCGGGGAGCTGTTTTTT.

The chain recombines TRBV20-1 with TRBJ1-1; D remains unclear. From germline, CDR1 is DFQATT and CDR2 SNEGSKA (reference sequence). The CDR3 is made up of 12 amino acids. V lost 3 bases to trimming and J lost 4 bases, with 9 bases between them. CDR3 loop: CSASVRGTEAFF. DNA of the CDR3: TGCAGTGCTAGTGTCCGGGGCACTGAAGCTTTCTTT.

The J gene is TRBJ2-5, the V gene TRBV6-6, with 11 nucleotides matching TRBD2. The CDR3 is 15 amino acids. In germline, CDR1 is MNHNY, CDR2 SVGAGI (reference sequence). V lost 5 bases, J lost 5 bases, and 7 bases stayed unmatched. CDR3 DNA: TGTGCCAGCAGTCCCGTTAGCGGGGGGGCCGAGACCCAGTACTTC. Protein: CASSPVSGGAETQYF.

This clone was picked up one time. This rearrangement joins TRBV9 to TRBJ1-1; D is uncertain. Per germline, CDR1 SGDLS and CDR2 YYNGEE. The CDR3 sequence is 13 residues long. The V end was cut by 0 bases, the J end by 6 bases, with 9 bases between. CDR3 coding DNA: TGTGCCAGCAGCGTAGGTCTGGGTTCTGAAGCTTTCTTT. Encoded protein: CASSVGLGSEAFF.

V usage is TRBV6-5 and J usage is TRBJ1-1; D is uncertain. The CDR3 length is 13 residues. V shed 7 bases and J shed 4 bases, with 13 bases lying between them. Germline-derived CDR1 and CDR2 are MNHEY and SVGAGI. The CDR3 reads CASKIPGSTEAFF. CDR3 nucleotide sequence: TGTGCCAGCAAGATTCCAGGTAGCACTGAAGCTTTCTTT.

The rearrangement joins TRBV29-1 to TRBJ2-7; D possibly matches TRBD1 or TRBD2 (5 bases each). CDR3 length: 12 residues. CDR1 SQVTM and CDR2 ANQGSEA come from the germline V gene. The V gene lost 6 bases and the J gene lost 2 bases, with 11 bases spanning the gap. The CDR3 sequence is CSVGDGPYEQYF. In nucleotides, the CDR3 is TGCAGCGTCGGGGACGGGCCCTACGAGCAGTACTTC.

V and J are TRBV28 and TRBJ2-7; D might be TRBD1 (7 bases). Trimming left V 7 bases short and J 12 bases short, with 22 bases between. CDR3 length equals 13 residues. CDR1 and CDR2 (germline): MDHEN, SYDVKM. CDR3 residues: CASTGQGGNEGYF. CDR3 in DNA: TGTGCCAGCACTGGGCAGGGGGGAAACGAGGGGTACTTC.

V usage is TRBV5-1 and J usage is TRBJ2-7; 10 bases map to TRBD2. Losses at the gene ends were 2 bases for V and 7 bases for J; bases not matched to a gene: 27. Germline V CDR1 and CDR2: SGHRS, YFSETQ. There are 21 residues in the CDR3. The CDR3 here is CASSFVNPIGKLAGTSGEQYF. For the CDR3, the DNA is TGCGCCAGCAGCTTCGTTAATCCTATAGGGAAACTAGCGGGGACTTCCGGGGAGCAGTACTTC.

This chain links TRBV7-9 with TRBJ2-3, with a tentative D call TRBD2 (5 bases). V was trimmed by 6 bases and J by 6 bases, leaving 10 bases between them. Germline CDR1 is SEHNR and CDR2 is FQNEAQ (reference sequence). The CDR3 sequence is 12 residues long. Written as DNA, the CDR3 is TGTGCCAGCAGATCCGAGGGCGATACGCAGTATTTT. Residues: CASRSEGDTQYF.

CDR3 amino acids: CAIRDRQGEAGELFF. In DNA form, the CDR3 reads TGTGCCATCAGGGACCGACAGGGAGAGGCCGGGGAGCTGTTTTTT. The chain joins TRBV10-3 to TRBJ2-2; 7 bases agree with TRBD1. Per the germline V gene, CDR1 is ENHRY and CDR2 is SYGVKD. Germline trimming cut 6 bases from V and 6 bases from J; bases unmatched to any gene: 10. The CDR3 consists of 15 residues.

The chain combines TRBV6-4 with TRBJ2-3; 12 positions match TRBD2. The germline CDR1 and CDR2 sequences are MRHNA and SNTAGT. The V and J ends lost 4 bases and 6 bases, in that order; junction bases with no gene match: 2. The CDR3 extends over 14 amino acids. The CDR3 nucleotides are TGTGCCAGCAGTGTTACTAGCGGGGGGGATACGCAGTATTTT. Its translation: CASSVTSGGDTQYF.

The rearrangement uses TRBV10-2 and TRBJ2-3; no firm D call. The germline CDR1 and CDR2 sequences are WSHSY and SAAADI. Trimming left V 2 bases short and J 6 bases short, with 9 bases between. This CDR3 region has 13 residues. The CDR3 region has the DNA TGCGCCAGCAGTGAGCAACTGTTGGATACGCAGTATTTT. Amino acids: CASSEQLLDTQYF.